Each of the 29 T cell receptor beta chains below was sequenced from the same sample in a study of Ad26.COV2.S vaccination and SARS-CoV-2 variants. Sequencing used immunoSEQ multiplex PCR; TCRdb keeps in-frame clones, though not all of them. This table has around 45,000 clones, around 83% appearing once. Here the sequenced sample was peripheral blood, taken after recovery from COVID-19. Source of these receptors: a human donor who had recovered from COVID-19.

This clone was seen a handful of times. The chain employs TRBV5-1 and TRBJ2-7; 12 nucleotides agree with TRBD1. This CDR3 is built from 16 residues. The germline V gene has CDR1 SGHRS and CDR2 YFSETQ. Losses at the gene ends were 0 bases for V and 7 bases for J; bases not matched to a gene: 8. CDR3 protein: CASSLATGTGGAEQYF. CDR3 nucleotides: TGCGCCAGCAGCTTGGCGACCGGGACAGGGGGCGCGGAGCAGTACTTC.

This chain links TRBV10-2 with TRBJ2-7; D is unresolved. The germline V and J ends were trimmed by 7 bases and 7 bases, with 17 bases remaining between them. The CDR3 length is 13 residues. Germline assignment: CDR1 WSHSY and CDR2 SAAADI. Written as DNA, the CDR3 is TGCGCCAGCATCCCTAGTCTGGTGGGGGAGCAGTACTTC. Its translation is CASIPSLVGEQYF.

This clone was picked up one time. The rearrangement joins TRBV5-1 to TRBJ1-4; 12 bases are a match to TRBD1. The CDR3 runs 18 residues. Germline V CDR1 and CDR2: SGHRS, YFSETQ. V trimming: 0 bases; J trimming: 6 bases; junction bases outside the gene matches: 9. The CDR3 coding sequence is TGCGCCAGCAGCTTGGAAGGGACAGGGGGCAACCGCGATGAAAAACTGTTTTTT. Amino acids: CASSLEGTGGNRDEKLFF.

The CDR3: CSVVTTKMNTEAFF. The CDR3 bases are TGCAGCGTTGTCACTACCAAGATGAACACTGAAGCTTTCTTT. The chain carries TRBV29-1 and TRBJ1-1; D is unresolved. CDR3 size: 14 residues. Germline-derived CDR1 and CDR2 are SQVTM and ANQGSEA. Trimming removed 4 bases from V and 0 bases from J, with 12 bases in between. Together with reference TRBV29-1 and TRBJ1-1, the CDR3 gives the full variable domain: SAVISQKPSRDICQRGTSLTIQCQVDSQVTMMFWYRQQPGQSLTLIATANQGSEATYESGFVIDKFPISRPNLTFSTLTVSNMSPEDSSIYLCSVVTTKMNTEAFFGQGTRLTVV.

The J gene is TRBJ1-6, the V gene TRBV7-9; D call uncertain. Trimming cost V 5 bases and J 5 bases, with 13 bases left between them. CDR3 length equals 15 residues. Germline V gene lookup returns CDR1 SEHNR and CDR2 FQNEAQ (reference sequence). The chain's CDR3 is CASSLQPGDNSPLHF. For the CDR3, the DNA is TGTGCCAGCAGCCTTCAACCAGGAGATAATTCACCCCTCCACTTT.

The chain uses TRBV19 and TRBJ1-3; D is unresolved. Germline CDR1 and CDR2: LNHDA and SQIVND (reference sequence). The CDR3 runs 15 residues. Trimming took off 3 bases at V and 0 bases at J, with 9 bases between the two ends. Here the CDR3 DNA reads TGTGCCAGTAGTATCCCCCCCTTCTCTGGAAACACCATATATTTT. Residues: CASSIPPFSGNTIYF.

This clone occurred a few times. This chain connects TRBV27 to TRBJ1-5; TRBD1 matches at 7 bases. CDR3 length equals 16 residues. Trimming cost V 5 bases and J 12 bases; bases outside gene matches: 19. Per germline, CDR1 MNHEY and CDR2 SMNVEV (reference sequence). The CDR3 bases are TGTGCCAGCAGTCCTCAGGGGGGACAGATCCTAACCGGCCAGCATTTT. Translation gives CASSPQGGQILTGQHF.

The chain links TRBV5-6 to TRBJ2-1; perhaps D is TRBD1 or TRBD2 (6 bases each). Trimming took off 4 bases at V and 0 bases at J, with 17 bases between the two ends. The CDR3 contains 17 residues. Looked up from germline, CDR1 is SGHDT and CDR2 is YYEEEE. The CDR3 DNA sequence: TGTGCCAGCAGCGATCCTGGGGGGCCGAGCTCCTACAATGAGCAGTTCTTC. Translating gives CASSDPGGPSSYNEQFF.

V is TRBV5-6 and J is TRBJ2-2; 11 bases fit TRBD1. Germline trimming cut 4 bases from V and 3 bases from J; bases unmatched to any gene: 5. Germline V gene lookup returns CDR1 SGHDT and CDR2 YYEEEE. The CDR3 extends over 16 amino acids. CDR3: CASSPGTGGYTGELFF. In nucleotides, the CDR3 is TGTGCCAGCAGCCCGGGGACAGGGGGGTACACCGGGGAGCTGTTTTTT.

The J gene is TRBJ2-7, the V gene TRBV7-9; D is ambiguous. V was cut by 2 bases and J by 1 base, with 6 bases left in between. The germline CDR1 and CDR2 sequences are SEHNR and FQNEAQ (reference sequence). The CDR3 is made up of 13 amino acids. CDR3 coding DNA: TGTGCCAGCAGCTTAAGTACGTCCTACGAGCAGTACGTC. Its protein is CASSLSTSYEQYV.

The chain couples TRBV30 to TRBJ2-4; unclear D gene. V lost 2 bases to trimming and J lost 7 bases, with 15 bases between them. Germline V gene lookup returns CDR1 GTSNPN and CDR2 SVGIG (reference sequence). This CDR3 has 14 amino acids. In nucleotides, the CDR3 is TGTGCCTGGAGTTCCCTCTCATGGGCTAACATTCAGTACTTC. Translating gives CAWSSLSWANIQYF.

The V gene is TRBV6-2 or TRBV6-3, the J gene TRBJ2-3; 8 bases align to TRBD2. Germline lookup yields CDR1 MNHEY and CDR2 SVGEGT. The CDR3 is 15 residues long. V lost 2 bases, J lost 3 bases, and 4 bases stayed unmatched. CDR3 protein: CASSYPRGGTDTQYF. In DNA form, the CDR3 reads TGTGCCAGCAGTTACCCTCGGGGGGGGACAGATACGCAGTATTTT.

This sequence joins TRBV5-1 and TRBJ1-2; a weak D match, TRBD1 (6 bases). This CDR3 has 15 residues. Germline CDR1 SGHRS, CDR2 YFSETQ. The ends were cut back, 0 bases at V and 6 bases at J, with 15 bases in the middle. The CDR3 is CASSLALAGEDGYTF. The CDR3 DNA follows: TGCGCCAGCAGCTTGGCCCTGGCAGGGGAGGATGGCTACACCTTC.

This CDR3 is CASSLTGAANYGYTF. The CDR3 DNA is TGTGCCAGCAGCTTAACGGGGGCAGCTAACTATGGCTACACCTTC. This chain connects TRBV7-3 to TRBJ1-2, with D possibly matching TRBD1 (6 bases). This CDR3 region has 15 residues. The germline V gene has CDR1 SGHTA and CDR2 FQGTGA. V was trimmed by 0 bases and J by 0 bases, leaving 8 bases between them.

This chain uses TRBV18 with TRBJ1-1, with 7 bases fitting TRBD1. V trimming: 4 bases; J trimming: 7 bases; junction bases outside the gene matches: 3. The CDR3 consists of 12 residues. Germline-derived CDR1 and CDR2 are KGHSH and LQKENI. The CDR3 DNA reads as TGTGCCAGCTCACGGGGACAGAATGAAGCTTTCTTT. It yields the protein CASSRGQNEAFF.

This clone came up a few times. The chain employs TRBV9 and TRBJ1-5; a possible D gene is TRBD1 (6 bases). Deletions cut 0 bases from V and 5 bases from J, with 12 bases between. CDR1 is SGDLS, CDR2 YYNGEE, per germline. This CDR3 comprises 15 residues. The DNA of the CDR3 is TGTGCCAGCAGCGTAGGTCAGGGGAGTGATCAGCCCCAGCATTTT. This sequence encodes CASSVGQGSDQPQHF.

This rearrangement joins TRBV29-1 to TRBJ2-2; TRBD2 matches 8 bases. V dropped 2 bases and J dropped 6; count of bases not matched to a gene: 5. CDR1 SQVTM and CDR2 ANQGSEA come from the germline V gene. The CDR3 covers 14 residues. The CDR3 DNA reads TGCAGCGTTGAAAGCGGGAGAGGTTCCGGGGAGCTGTTTTTT. This sequence encodes CSVESGRGSGELFF.

This chain connects TRBV5-5 to TRBJ2-1; D is undetermined. Germline loops: CDR1 SGHKS, CDR2 YYEKEE (reference sequence). V lost 0 bases to trimming and J lost 9 bases, with 19 bases between them. The CDR3 is 16 amino acids. The CDR3 reads CASSLAIGSLVGEQFF. Written as DNA, the CDR3 is TGTGCCAGCAGCTTGGCTATAGGGTCCTTAGTGGGTGAGCAGTTCTTC.

V and J are TRBV24-1 and TRBJ1-2; TRBD1 agrees at 7 bases. Per the germline V gene, CDR1 is KGHDR and CDR2 is SFDVKD. This CDR3 contains 13 residues. V lost 4 bases and J lost 7; bases outside the gene matches: 5. The CDR3 reads CATSEDRSLGYTF. The CDR3 DNA reads TGTGCCACCAGTGAGGACAGGTCCCTTGGCTACACCTTC.

This chain uses TRBV30 with TRBJ1-2; 7 nucleotides agree with TRBD1. V was clipped by 2 bases and J by 4 bases; unmatched bases: 4. The CDR3 loop spans 13 amino acids. The germline gives CDR1 GTSNPN, CDR2 SVGIG (reference sequence). CDR3 sequence (DNA): TGTGCCTGGAGTTACAGGGGTGGCTATGGCTACACCTTC. Encoded protein: CAWSYRGGYGYTF.

V is TRBV12-3 or TRBV12-4 and J is TRBJ2-5, with D possibly being TRBD2 (5 bases). Trimming removed 4 bases from V and 2 bases from J, with 8 bases in between. There are 13 residues in the CDR3. The CDR3 nucleotides read TGTGCCAGCAGTTCTGGAGGTCAAGAGACCCAGTACTTC. It yields the protein CASSSGGQETQYF.

The rearrangement links TRBV5-1 to TRBJ1-2; the D gene is possibly TRBD1 (5 bases). Germline V gives CDR1 SGHRS, CDR2 YFSETQ. V gave up 0 bases and J gave up 4 bases, with 13 bases separating them. The CDR3 extends over 15 amino acids. Written as DNA, the CDR3 is TGCGCCAGCAGCTTGGGACAGACCAGCTTCTATGGCTACACCTTC. It is translated as CASSLGQTSFYGYTF.

This clone was counted once. The CDR3 loop is CASSEPVQETQYF. The CDR3 nucleotides read TGCGCCAGCAGTGAGCCCGTCCAAGAGACCCAGTACTTC. The chain couples TRBV10-2 to TRBJ2-5; D ambiguous. CDR3 length: 13 amino acids. V lost 2 bases and J 1 base, leaving 5 bases between the germline ends. Germline-derived CDR1 and CDR2 are WSHSY and SAAADI.

This clone has a single count. This chain connects TRBV6-5 to TRBJ1-1; D ambiguous. Germline lookup yields CDR1 MNHEY and CDR2 SVGAGI. This CDR3 is 13 amino acids long. Deletions cut 6 bases from V and 7 bases from J, with 15 bases between. The CDR3, as DNA: TGTGCCAGCAGCGGTATATCATCGGGTGAAGCTTTCTTT. Translation: CASSGISSGEAFF.

The chain couples TRBV12-3 or TRBV12-4 to TRBJ2-1; 7 bases agree with TRBD2. The V gene end was trimmed by 3 bases and the J gene end by 7 bases; junction bases not matched to a gene: 3. This CDR3 is 13 amino acids long. CDR3 coding DNA: TGTGCCAGCAGTTTTTGGGAGGGTAATGAGCAGTTCTTC. It codes for CASSFWEGNEQFF.

The J gene is TRBJ2-3, the V gene TRBV27, with 16 bases matching TRBD2. CDR3 length: 22 amino acids. The V and J ends lost 7 bases and 3 bases, in that order; junction bases with no gene match: 22. The germline gives CDR1 MNHEY, CDR2 SMNVEV (reference sequence). CDR3 residues: CASTAYTLAGTSGRAGTDTQYF. Written as DNA, the CDR3 is TGTGCCAGCACCGCATATACCCTGGCCGGGACTAGCGGGAGGGCCGGGACAGATACGCAGTATTTT.

The chain links TRBV3-1 (or the pseudogene TRBV3-2) to TRBJ2-3; the match to TRBD2 covers 11 bases. Germline V gene lookup returns CDR1 LGHDT and CDR2 YNNKEL (reference sequence). The ends lost 1 base at V and 5 bases at J; junction bases unmatched: 8. The CDR3 runs to 17 residues. This chain's CDR3 is CASSQVPSGRLRDTQYF. The CDR3 DNA follows: TGTGCCAGCAGCCAAGTTCCTAGCGGGAGGCTTAGAGATACGCAGTATTTT.

The chain employs TRBV5-1 and TRBJ2-7; D is ambiguous. Per germline, CDR1 SGHRS and CDR2 YFSETQ. The CDR3 is 14 amino acids. V was cut by 0 bases and J by 2 bases, with 9 bases left in between. The chain's CDR3 is CASSLAGPAYEQYF. DNA for the CDR3: TGCGCCAGCAGCTTGGCGGGCCCAGCCTACGAGCAGTACTTC.

The genes are TRBV5-1 and TRBJ1-1; 11 bases match TRBD1. Germline V gene lookup returns CDR1 SGHRS and CDR2 YFSETQ. The CDR3 loop spans 13 amino acids. Trimming removed 4 bases from V and 7 bases from J; junction bases left unmatched: 3. CDR3 amino acids: CASSRTGGYEAFF. In nucleotides, the CDR3 is TGCGCCAGCAGCAGGACAGGGGGCTATGAAGCTTTCTTT.